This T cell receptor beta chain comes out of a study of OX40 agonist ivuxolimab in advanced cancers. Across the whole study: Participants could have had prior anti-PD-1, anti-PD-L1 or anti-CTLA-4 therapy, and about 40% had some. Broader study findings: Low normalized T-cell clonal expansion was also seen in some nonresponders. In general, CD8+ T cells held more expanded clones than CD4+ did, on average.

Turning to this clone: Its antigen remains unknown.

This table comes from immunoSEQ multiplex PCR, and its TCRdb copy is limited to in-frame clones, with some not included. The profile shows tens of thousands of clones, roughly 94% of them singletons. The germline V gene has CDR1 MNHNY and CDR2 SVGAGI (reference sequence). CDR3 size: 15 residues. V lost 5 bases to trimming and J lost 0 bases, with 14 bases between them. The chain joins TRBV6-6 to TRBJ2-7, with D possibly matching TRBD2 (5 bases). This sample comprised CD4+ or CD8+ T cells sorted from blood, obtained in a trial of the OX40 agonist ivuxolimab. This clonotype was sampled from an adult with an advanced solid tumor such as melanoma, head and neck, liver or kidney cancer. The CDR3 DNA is TGTGCCAGCAGTGGTCACCGGGGTAGCTCCTACGAGCAGTACTTC. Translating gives CASSGHRGSSYEQYF.